A selection of T cell receptor beta chains follows, all from one sample in a study of T cell changes during pregnancy in multiple sclerosis. Assay: immunoSEQ multiplex PCR; the TCRdb copy retains only in-frame clones and omits some. This table has around 100,000 clones, about 90% appearing once. Sequenced material: peripheral blood, taken in the third trimester of pregnancy. Receptor source: a female donor with multiple sclerosis, enrolled in a pregnancy study. CDR3s include the opening cysteine and the closing phenylalanine or tryptophan. A D gene is named only where the DNA matches it firmly.

J: TRBJ1-4; V: TRBV28; length: 13; D: TRBD1; CDR3: CATTGTGAEKLFF; DNA: TGTGCCACAACCGGGACAGGGGCGGAAAAACTGTTTTTT
J: TRBJ2-1; V: TRBV6-1; length: 14; D: -; CDR3: CASSGGGVDNEQFF; DNA: TGTGCCAGCAGTGGAGGCGGGGTTGACAATGAGCAGTTCTTC
J: TRBJ2-7; V: TRBV15; length: 14; D: TRBD1; CDR3: CATSRDGGQGSKYF; DNA: TGTGCCACCAGCAGAGATGGGGGACAGGGTTCTAAGTACTTC
J: TRBJ2-7; V: TRBV5-1; length: 15; D: TRBD1; CDR3: CASSLKGTGDYEQYF; DNA: TGCGCCAGCAGCTTGAAAGGGACAGGGGATTACGAGCAGTACTTC
J: TRBJ1-5; V: TRBV5-6; length: 17; D: -; CDR3: CASSRLGGEDGNQPQHF; DNA: TGTGCCAGCAGCCGCTTGGGAGGGGAGGATGGCAATCAGCCCCAGCATTTT
J: TRBJ2-3; V: TRBV6-5; length: 14; D: TRBD1; CDR3: CASSWTGNPDTQYF; DNA: TGTGCCAGCAGTTGGACAGGGAATCCAGATACGCAGTATTTT
J: TRBJ2-7; V: TRBV29-1; length: 12; D: TRBD1; CDR3: CSVRQGSYEQYF; DNA: TGCAGCGTTCGACAGGGTTCCTACGAGCAGTACTTC
J: TRBJ1-5; V: TRBV5-6; length: 17; D: TRBD1; CDR3: CASSLTAGTGGDQPQHF; DNA: TGTGCCAGCAGCCTCACTGCCGGGACAGGGGGCGATCAGCCCCAGCATTTT
J: TRBJ2-7; V: TRBV5-6; length: 14; D: TRBD2; CDR3: CASSLAGYSYEQYF; DNA: TGTGCCAGCAGCTTAGCGGGATACTCCTACGAGCAGTACTTC
J: TRBJ2-1; V: TRBV7-3; length: 16; D: TRBD2; CDR3: CASSFSTSGGLNEQFF; DNA: TGTGCCAGCAGCTTTTCGACTAGCGGGGGGTTAAACGAGCAGTTCTTC
J: TRBJ1-5; V: TRBV28; length: 14; D: TRBD1; CDR3: CASRRQGSSQPQHF; DNA: TGTGCCAGCAGGCGACAGGGGAGCAGCCAGCCCCAGCATTTT
J: TRBJ2-3; V: TRBV11-3; length: 13; D: -; CDR3: CASSLGASDTQYF; DNA: TGTGCCAGCAGCTTAGGGGCTAGCGATACGCAGTATTTT
J: TRBJ1-3; V: TRBV9; length: 15; D: -; CDR3: CASSVGAFSGNTIYF; DNA: TGTGCCAGCAGCGTAGGGGCCTTCTCTGGAAACACCATATATTTT
J: TRBJ2-3; V: TRBV6-1; length: 14; D: TRBD2; CDR3: CASSIGTRRNTQYF; DNA: TGTGCCAGCAGTATAGGGACTAGGCGGAATACGCAGTATTTT
J: TRBJ1-3; V: TRBV5-1; length: 15; D: -; CDR3: CASRMEDPSGNTIYF; DNA: TGCGCCAGCAGGATGGAGGATCCCTCTGGAAACACCATATATTTT
J: TRBJ2-3; V: TRBV7-2; length: 14; D: TRBD2; CDR3: CASSPGLVTDTQYF; DNA: TGTGCCAGCAGCCCGGGACTAGTAACAGATACGCAGTATTTT
J: TRBJ2-7; V: TRBV6-1; length: 14; D: -; CDR3: CASSELVTSYEQYF; DNA: TGTGCCAGCAGTGAATTAGTTACCTCCTACGAGCAGTACTTC
J: TRBJ1-5; V: TRBV6-6; length: 11; D: -; CDR3: CASSSQGPQHF; DNA: TGTGCCAGCAGTTCTCAGGGGCCCCAGCATTTT
J: TRBJ2-1; V: TRBV19; length: 16; D: TRBD2; CDR3: CASSIAVAGGGNEQFF; DNA: TGTGCCAGTAGTATAGCTGTAGCGGGAGGGGGAAATGAGCAGTTCTTC
J: TRBJ2-3; V: TRBV5-1; length: 14; D: TRBD2; CDR3: CASASGASTDTQYF; DNA: TGCGCCAGCGCTAGCGGGGCTTCGACAGATACGCAGTATTTT
J: TRBJ1-1; V: TRBV28; length: 16; D: TRBD1; CDR3: CASSLPDRGSDTEAFF; DNA: TGTGCCAGCAGTTTACCTGACAGGGGTTCAGACACTGAAGCTTTCTTT
J: TRBJ2-1; V: TRBV19; length: 17; D: -; CDR3: CASSIDHPASSYNEQFF; DNA: TGTGCCAGTAGTATAGATCACCCAGCGTCATCCTACAATGAGCAGTTCTTC